This T cell receptor (beta chain) originates from a study of T-cell reconstitution after alpha-beta-depleted transplantation in children. The TCRbeta library was prepared with unique molecular identifiers. In TCRdb, the PCR reads were re-called with MiXCR into one record per CDR3 protein. The repertoire holds 250,000 or so distinct CDR3 sequences, more than 20% seen once, with about 5% in the top ten. Study-wide findings and caveats: Among T cells one year after transplant, newly produced cells accounted for most counts and diversity. Expanded clones from the graft, numbering several hundred, reportedly supplied alpha-beta T cells about two months after transplant. Surviving recipient T cells and thymic progenitors underlay high day-60 TCRbeta diversity in some patients.

Note on this clonotype: Its target is unknown.

The germline V gene encodes CDR1 SGHTA and CDR2 FQGTGA. The CDR3 spans 13 residues. The V and J ends lost 6 bases and 4 bases respectively, with 12 bases between them. Sequences were derived from PBMCs, mostly from graft donor cells, sampled 360 days after TCRalphabeta/CD19-depleted stem cell transplant. This TCR derives from a female patient aged 2-15 years who had a stem cell transplant for congenital amegakaryocytic thrombocytopenia, so the T cells may come from the graft donor. The genes are TRBV7-3 and TRBJ2-5; D is possibly TRBD2 (5 bases). The CDR3 spells CASSSSGRETQYF. The CDR3 coding sequence is TGTGCCAGCAGTAGTTCGGGGAGAGAGACCCAGTACTTC.